The clone carrying this T cell receptor (beta chain) was observed at least ten times. The CDR3 is made up of 13 amino acids. Trimming shortened V by 2 bases and J by 3 bases, and 5 bases separated the two germline ends. This specimen belongs to a study of T-cell memory formation after mild COVID-19. TCRalpha and TCRbeta libraries used 5'RACE with constant-segment primers and UMIs. From the 5' RACE reads, TCRdb called clonotypes with MiXCR, one entry per CDR3 protein. The sample has about 610,000 distinct CDR3 sequences, around 15% seen once; the top ten hold around 7.8%. The sequence derives from an adult woman who had mild COVID-19 (a few samples of this study predate the infection). Cell type and time point are not known. Sequencing was done on a sample of PBMCs or a T cell subset sorted from them (not recorded which). The V call is TRBV12-3 or TRBV12-4, the J call TRBJ2-1; no reliable D call. This chain's CDR3 is CASSLTSYNEQFF. The CDR3 DNA is TGTGCCAGCAGTTTAACCAGCTACAATGAGCAGTTCTTC.